These T cell receptor beta chains were read from a single sample in a study of cytomegalovirus exposure and HLA in healthy donors. Clones were sequenced by immunoSEQ multiplex PCR, and TCRdb holds only the in-frame ones, with some missing. Of 110,000 to 150,000 clones in the sample, 70% to 80% were seen once. Sequencing was performed on PBMCs. These receptors originate from a woman in her fifties or sixties in good health and CMV-seropositive. The CDR3 runs from the conserved cysteine through the conserved F or W. A D gene is named only where the DNA matches it firmly.

15	TRBJ2-3	TRBD2	TRBV5-1	CASSSAGGTTDTQYF
18	TRBJ1-1	NA	TRBV2	CASSEALTTLLLQAEAFF
14	TRBJ2-7	TRBD1	TRBV6-1	CASSVGQVPSEQYF
11	TRBJ1-2	NA	TRBV29-1	CSVRESSGYTF
15	TRBJ2-3	TRBD2	TRBV9	CASSVISGRTDTQYF
16	TRBJ1-5	TRBD1	TRBV28	CASSLGSGQGDQPQHF
14	TRBJ1-2	TRBD1	TRBV27	CASSLSWTGYGYTF
10	TRBJ1-1	NA	TRBV10-2	CASSEVEAFF
14	NA	NA	TRBV11-1	CASSVSRGGGEQYF
16	TRBJ1-1	TRBD1	TRBV27	CATRWGTGEGDTEAFF
15	TRBJ2-2	NA	TRBV4-2	CASSSGELNTGELFF
15	TRBJ1-2	NA	TRBV6-6	CASNRVGSSGYGYTF
11	TRBJ2-5	NA	TRBV29-1	CSVRETETQYF
13	TRBJ1-1	TRBD1	TRBV18	CASSYTGGFEAFF
13	TRBJ1-1	NA	TRBV28	CASFGPMNTEAFF
13	TRBJ1-5	TRBD1	TRBV6-5	CASGTGDNQPQHF
11	TRBJ2-7	NA	TRBV11-2	CASSLASEQYF
17	TRBJ2-5	TRBD1	TRBV5-1	CASSPGGTGLAQETQYF
17	TRBJ2-1	TRBD2	TRBV9	CASSVASLAGGPNEQFF
17	TRBJ2-2	TRBD2	TRBV28	CASSYRTSGRGTGELFF
13	TRBJ2-2	TRBD1	TRBV6-5	CASRAGGTGELFF
15	TRBJ1-1	TRBD1	TRBV9	CASSPRQGLNTEAFF
15	TRBJ1-4	NA	TRBV7-9	CASSHTSGLSEKLFF
14	TRBJ1-1	TRBD1	TRBV5-1	CASSLEGAWTEAFF
15	TRBJ2-5	NA	TRBV28	CASSLPGEVGGTQYF
13	TRBJ1-2	NA	TRBV6-1	CASRVGRNYGYTF
14	TRBJ1-3	NA	TRBV7-9	CASSPSPGGNTIYF
14	TRBJ2-2	TRBD2	TRBV5-1	CASQREANTGELFF
18	TRBJ2-2	TRBD2	TRBV4-2	CASSQAYIAGDPTGELFF
12	TRBJ1-1	NA	TRBV28	CASSQGLGQAFF
15	TRBJ1-4	TRBD1	TRBV5-1	CASSLENDRVGKLFF
14	TRBJ1-1	NA	TRBV6-5	CASSVASRGTEAFF
17	TRBJ2-1	TRBD2	TRBV5-1	CASKGLSGRALYNEQFF
13	TRBJ2-1	TRBD1	TRBV19	CASRTGTDNEQFF
13	TRBJ1-1	NA	TRBV14	CASSFGGNTEAFF
13	TRBJ1-2	TRBD1	TRBV27	CASRLTGQDGYTF
14	TRBJ1-1	NA	TRBV11-2	CASSFGRENTEAFF
17	TRBJ2-1	TRBD2	TRBV19	CASSPGWTSGTSRVQFF
15	TRBJ2-7	TRBD1	TRBV5-4	CASSLGQGRSYEQYF
14	TRBJ1-1	NA	TRBV10-3	CAISVGAGETEAFF
13	TRBJ1-1	NA	TRBV5-6	CASSFIGATEAFF
13	TRBJ2-7	NA	TRBV28	CASCDSLSYEQYF
16	TRBJ2-5	NA	TRBV6-5	CASSYRGAAPQETQYF
15	TRBJ1-4	NA	TRBV18	CASSPGDRRDEKLFF
17	TRBJ2-6	NA	TRBV7-3	CASSPMGLRSGANVLTF
14	TRBJ1-5	TRBD1	TRBV6-1	CASSRTGEGQPQHF
13	TRBJ2-1	NA	TRBV9	CASSVVGSNEQFF
15	TRBJ2-5	TRBD2	TRBV9	CASSVEGLGQETQYF
11	TRBJ2-1	NA	TRBV28	CASTSADEQFF
15	TRBJ1-2	TRBD1	TRBV15	CATSRPSGTEHGYTF
15	TRBJ2-7	TRBD1	TRBV28	CASRTTGQGFREQYF
14	TRBJ1-1	TRBD1	TRBV18	CASSLGQGNTEAFF